A selection of T cell receptor beta chains follows, all from one sample in a study of T cell changes during pregnancy in multiple sclerosis. Using immunoSEQ multiplex PCR, the repertoire was profiled, and TCRdb retains in-frame clones only, with some absent. The data hold about 40,000 clones, with approximately 88% observed a single time. This specimen was peripheral blood, taken in the first trimester of pregnancy. These receptors came from a female donor in good health, enrolled as a control in a pregnancy study. Both conserved end residues are part of each CDR3. Each record gives: J gene, D gene, V gene, clone size, CDR3 DNA, CDR3 protein. D genes are given only for firm matches. A clone size is listed for some rows: how often the clone was seen (once, few, many), or a class if it is expanded.

J gene: TRBJ1-6; D gene: -; V gene: TRBV11-1; clone size: -; CDR3 DNA: TGTGCCAGCAGTTTAGACAGGACCTCGAATAATTCACCCCTCCACTTT; CDR3 protein: CASSLDRTSNNSPLHF
J gene: TRBJ2-1; D gene: -; V gene: TRBV6-4; clone size: -; CDR3 DNA: TGTGCCAGCAGTGACTCCGGAGATAGCGGCCAGCAGTTCTTC; CDR3 protein: CASSDSGDSGQQFF
J gene: TRBJ1-2; D gene: -; V gene: TRBV28; clone size: -; CDR3 DNA: TGTGCCAGCCGAATAAGACAGGTTCCCAGCTATGGCTACACCTTC; CDR3 protein: CASRIRQVPSYGYTF
J gene: TRBJ1-4; D gene: -; V gene: TRBV29-1; clone size: -; CDR3 DNA: TGCAGCGCCCGCCGGCGGGGGGCGGGAACTAATGAAAAACTGTTTTTT; CDR3 protein: CSARRRGAGTNEKLFF
J gene: TRBJ2-7; D gene: TRBD2; V gene: TRBV11-2; clone size: -; CDR3 DNA: TGTGCCAGCAGCCCCAAGGGACTAGCGGGGGCCTACGAGCAGTACTTC; CDR3 protein: CASSPKGLAGAYEQYF
J gene: TRBJ1-3; D gene: TRBD1; V gene: TRBV28; clone size: -; CDR3 DNA: TGTGCCAGCAGTTTACCGGGACAGGGGGCCAGAAACACCATATATTTT; CDR3 protein: CASSLPGQGARNTIYF
J gene: TRBJ1-1; D gene: -; V gene: TRBV19; clone size: -; CDR3 DNA: TGTGCCAGTAACCCACAACCCGGACAAATGAACACTGAAGCTTTCTTT; CDR3 protein: CASNPQPGQMNTEAFF
J gene: TRBJ1-1; D gene: -; V gene: TRBV16; clone size: -; CDR3 DNA: TGTGCCAGCAGCCAATACGACAGGAACACTGAAGCTTTCTTT; CDR3 protein: CASSQYDRNTEAFF
J gene: TRBJ1-1; D gene: -; V gene: TRBV18; clone size: -; CDR3 DNA: TGTGCCGGCTCACCACGGCTTATGAACACTGAAGCTTTCTTT; CDR3 protein: CAGSPRLMNTEAFF
J gene: TRBJ2-3; D gene: -; V gene: TRBV18; clone size: once; CDR3 DNA: TGTGCCAGCTCACCACCGACAGGTGCCCAGGCAATAACAGATACGCAGTATTTT; CDR3 protein: CASSPPTGAQAITDTQYF
J gene: TRBJ1-5; D gene: -; V gene: TRBV6-6; clone size: few; CDR3 DNA: TGTGCCAGCTCGTCAGGGGTTCAGCCCCAGCATTTT; CDR3 protein: CASSSGVQPQHF
J gene: TRBJ2-5; D gene: TRBD1; V gene: TRBV9; clone size: -; CDR3 DNA: TGTGCCAGCAGCGTAGCGGGACAGGATGGCCAAGAGACCCAGTACTTC; CDR3 protein: CASSVAGQDGQETQYF
J gene: TRBJ2-1; D gene: TRBD2; V gene: TRBV4-2; clone size: -; CDR3 DNA: TGTGCCAGCAGCCAAGAGGCTGCGGGGGGGCATCCCTACAATGAGCAGTTCTTC; CDR3 protein: CASSQEAAGGHPYNEQFF
J gene: TRBJ2-7; D gene: -; V gene: TRBV5-1; clone size: once; CDR3 DNA: TGCGCCAGCAGCTTGGTTGCGGGTAGCAAGACCTACGAGCAGTACTTC; CDR3 protein: CASSLVAGSKTYEQYF
J gene: TRBJ2-1; D gene: TRBD2; V gene: TRBV7-2; clone size: -; CDR3 DNA: TGTGCCAGCAGCTTAGTAGCTAGCGGACTACACAATGAGCAGTTCTTC; CDR3 protein: CASSLVASGLHNEQFF
J gene: TRBJ1-2; D gene: -; V gene: TRBV4-3; clone size: -; CDR3 DNA: TGCGCCAGCAGCCAAGATGAGGGCAGATTCTTGTATGGCTACACCTTC; CDR3 protein: CASSQDEGRFLYGYTF
J gene: TRBJ2-2; D gene: -; V gene: TRBV11-2; clone size: few; CDR3 DNA: TGTGCCAGCAGCTCCCTCCGTGACACCGGGGAGCTGTTTTTT; CDR3 protein: CASSSLRDTGELFF
J gene: TRBJ2-3; D gene: -; V gene: TRBV5-1; clone size: once; CDR3 DNA: TGCGCCAGCAGCTTGGGAGCAGATACGCAGTATTTT; CDR3 protein: CASSLGADTQYF
J gene: TRBJ2-5; D gene: -; V gene: TRBV29-1; clone size: -; CDR3 DNA: TGCAGCGTTGTGGGGGGGGCTTTACAAGAGACCCAGTACTTC; CDR3 protein: CSVVGGALQETQYF
J gene: TRBJ2-2; D gene: -; V gene: TRBV29-1; clone size: -; CDR3 DNA: TGCAGCGTTAGCAGGGGCTCGAACACCGGGGAGCTGTTTTTT; CDR3 protein: CSVSRGSNTGELFF
J gene: TRBJ1-2; D gene: -; V gene: TRBV7-6; clone size: -; CDR3 DNA: TGTGCCAGCAGTAATGCGGGTGGTCACTATGGCTACACCTTC; CDR3 protein: CASSNAGGHYGYTF
J gene: TRBJ1-5; D gene: -; V gene: TRBV19; clone size: few; CDR3 DNA: TGTGCCAGTAGTATAGAAACCTCCAGTAGCAATCAGCCCCAGCATTTT; CDR3 protein: CASSIETSSSNQPQHF
J gene: TRBJ1-1; D gene: -; V gene: TRBV4-2; clone size: -; CDR3 DNA: TGTGCCAGCAGCCAAGAAGAGGGCTCGGGGTACACTGAAGCTTTCTTT; CDR3 protein: CASSQEEGSGYTEAFF
J gene: TRBJ2-1; D gene: -; V gene: TRBV4-1; clone size: -; CDR3 DNA: TGCGCCAGCAGCCAAGATGGAGGGACTCGCCTCAATGAGCAGTTCTTC; CDR3 protein: CASSQDGGTRLNEQFF
J gene: TRBJ1-1; D gene: -; V gene: TRBV18; clone size: -; CDR3 DNA: TGTGCCAGCTCGCGGATCACAGGGTCGGGGAACACTGAAGCTTTCTTT; CDR3 protein: CASSRITGSGNTEAFF
J gene: TRBJ1-1; D gene: -; V gene: TRBV4-2; clone size: -; CDR3 DNA: TGTGCCAGCAGCCCCCGTGAGGCGGAGTACACTGAAGCTTTCTTT; CDR3 protein: CASSPREAEYTEAFF
J gene: TRBJ2-7; D gene: -; V gene: TRBV2; clone size: -; CDR3 DNA: TGTGCCAGCAGTGGATTTAGGGGCCCGTACGAGCAGTACTTC; CDR3 protein: CASSGFRGPYEQYF
J gene: TRBJ2-3; D gene: TRBD2; V gene: TRBV19; clone size: -; CDR3 DNA: TGTGCCAGTAAATCCGCATTAGCGGGGGCAACAGATACGCAGTATTTT; CDR3 protein: CASKSALAGATDTQYF
J gene: TRBJ2-3; D gene: TRBD1; V gene: TRBV7-7; clone size: -; CDR3 DNA: TGTGCCAGCAGCTTTGGGACAGGGGGCCGCCCTCAGGATACGCAGTATTTT; CDR3 protein: CASSFGTGGRPQDTQYF
J gene: TRBJ1-1; D gene: -; V gene: TRBV10-1; clone size: -; CDR3 DNA: TGCGCCAGCAGTGAGTCGAGGTGGGGAGTTGACACTGAAGCTTTCTTT; CDR3 protein: CASSESRWGVDTEAFF
J gene: TRBJ2-2; D gene: -; V gene: TRBV7-3; clone size: -; CDR3 DNA: TGTGCCAGCAGCTCCACCCCGGTTACCGGGGAGCTGTTTTTT; CDR3 protein: CASSSTPVTGELFF
J gene: TRBJ2-1; D gene: -; V gene: TRBV4-3; clone size: once; CDR3 DNA: TGCGCCAGCAGCCAAGATCCCCCCGGCCAGGGTCAAAATGAGCAGTTCTTC; CDR3 protein: CASSQDPPGQGQNEQFF